Listed below are T cell receptor beta chains from one sample, sequenced in a study of OX40 agonist ivuxolimab in advanced cancers. Method: immunoSEQ multiplex PCR; TCRdb's copy keeps in-frame clones and lacks some. The sample has more than 45,000 clones, about 88% seen once. This material consisted of CD4+ or CD8+ T cells sorted from blood, taken in a trial of the OX40 agonist ivuxolimab. The source of these receptors is an adult with an advanced solid tumor such as melanoma, head and neck, liver or kidney cancer. CDR3s include the opening cysteine and the closing phenylalanine or tryptophan. The D gene is left open where the match is weak. The size entry is marked missing in some rows and otherwise reads once, few, many or a size class.

D gene: .
clone size: .
J gene: TRBJ1-5
V gene: TRBV29-1
CDR3 DNA: TGCAGCGTTGAAGAGGACCGTAATCAGCCCCAGCATTTT
CDR3 protein: CSVEEDRNQPQHF

D gene: .
clone size: once
J gene: TRBJ1-4
V gene: TRBV28
CDR3 DNA: TGTGCCAGCAGTTTAGAGATTCCCGAGGGTGAAAAACTGTTTTTT
CDR3 protein: CASSLEIPEGEKLFF

D gene: TRBD1
clone size: .
J gene: TRBJ2-7
V gene: TRBV28
CDR3 DNA: TGTGCCAGCACTAAAACCGGGACAGGGCGAGAGCAGTACTTC
CDR3 protein: CASTKTGTGREQYF

D gene: TRBD1
clone size: .
J gene: TRBJ2-7
V gene: TRBV29-1
CDR3 DNA: TGCAGCGTTGACAGGGGGCACGACGAGCAGTACTTC
CDR3 protein: CSVDRGHDEQYF

D gene: TRBD1
clone size: .
J gene: TRBJ1-2
V gene: TRBV5-1
CDR3 DNA: TGCGCCAGCAGCCGGCCGACAGGGGAAAGTGGCTATGGCTACACCTTC
CDR3 protein: CASSRPTGESGYGYTF

D gene: .
clone size: few
J gene: TRBJ2-2
V gene: TRBV19
CDR3 DNA: TGTGCCAGTAGTATCCCCGGGTCCGGGGAGCTGTTTTTT
CDR3 protein: CASSIPGSGELFF

D gene: .
clone size: .
J gene: TRBJ1-1
V gene: TRBV28
CDR3 DNA: TGTGCCAGCAGGGAGAACACTGAAGCTTTCTTT
CDR3 protein: CASRENTEAFF

D gene: .
clone size: .
J gene: TRBJ1-2
V gene: TRBV28
CDR3 DNA: TGTGCCAGCAGCCGACGCCACAGGGATGGCTACACCTTC
CDR3 protein: CASSRRHRDGYTF

D gene: TRBD1
clone size: .
J gene: TRBJ1-4
V gene: TRBV7-2
CDR3 DNA: TGTGCCAGCAGCCCCAGCCGGACAGGGGGGAATGAAAAACTGTTTTTT
CDR3 protein: CASSPSRTGGNEKLFF

D gene: .
clone size: .
J gene: TRBJ2-1
V gene: TRBV12-5
CDR3 DNA: TGTGCTAGTGGTTTGAAACAGGGCGATCACAATGAGCAGTTCTTC
CDR3 protein: CASGLKQGDHNEQFF

D gene: TRBD1
clone size: .
J gene: TRBJ2-2
V gene: TRBV2
CDR3 DNA: TGTGCCAGCAGTGGACAGGGGGCGGTCACCGGGGAGCTGTTTTTT
CDR3 protein: CASSGQGAVTGELFF